A selection of T cell receptor beta chains follows, all from one sample in a study of T cell responses to AZD1222 COVID-19 vaccine. This table comes from immunoSEQ multiplex PCR, and its TCRdb copy is limited to in-frame clones, with some not included. The sample has 50,000 to 65,000 clones; approximately 90% are singletons. This specimen was peripheral blood, taken 28 days after the second dose of the MenACWY control vaccine. The receptors were gathered from an adult who received the MenACWY meningococcal vaccine as a control. The conserved cysteine and the conserved F or W are not part of the CDR3 here. The D gene is left open where the match is weak.

d_call,v_call,j_call,cdr3_aa
.,TRBV30,TRBJ2-7,AWRDSYEQY
.,TRBV3-1/TRBV3-2,TRBJ2-1,ASSRAGPYNEQF
.,TRBV6-5,TRBJ2-6,ASSWDFLRANVLT
.,TRBV5-4,TRBJ2-1,ASSLDLGVPNEQF
.,TRBV27,TRBJ2-7,ASSFRGGYREQY
.,TRBV29-1,TRBJ2-1,SVGRFGTYNEQF
TRBD1,TRBV19,TRBJ1-5,ASGGTGRNQPQH
TRBD2,TRBV20-1,TRBJ2-5,SASRTSGRKETQY
.,TRBV6-6,TRBJ2-6,ASSLERSGANVLT
.,TRBV5-1,TRBJ1-5,ASRPTGNSNQPQH
.,TRBV5-8,TRBJ2-3,ASSLIPKGDTQY
.,TRBV30,TRBJ1-1,TSLVGSTEAF
.,TRBV4-3,TRBJ1-3,ASSPNSESGNTIY
TRBD1,TRBV6-5,TRBJ2-7,ASSFGTGEGEQY
TRBD2,TRBV3-1/TRBV3-2,TRBJ2-1,ASSHGLAGYNEQF
.,TRBV9,TRBJ2-1,ASSVGSSSYNEQF
TRBD1,TRBV2,TRBJ1-1,ASSGGTENTEAF
.,TRBV12-3/TRBV12-4,TRBJ2-7,ASSLVASYEQY
.,TRBV6-5,TRBJ1-4,ASRVGEKLF
TRBD1,TRBV5-1,TRBJ1-1,ASSPTGGGTEAF
.,TRBV21-1,TRBJ2-1,ASSKALPAGEGSEQF
.,TRBV27,TRBJ2-7,ASSLIGNSYEQY